This T cell receptor (beta chain) was captured by sequencing in a study of Ad26.COV2.S vaccination and SARS-CoV-2 variants. At the level of the study: Intramuscular Ad26.COV2.S doses were given once or twice, 56 days apart. The study, taken as a whole, reports: Recipients given vaccine exceeded placebo recipients in spike-specific TCR breadth. Participants given vaccine showed non-spike TCR breadth similar to that of placebo recipients.

Germline V gene sequence: CDR1 SNHLY, CDR2 FYNNEI. The CDR3 length is 17 residues. After removal of 3 bases from V and 0 bases from J, the junction contained 5 bases not matched to a gene. Treatment here: roughly 18 received Ad26.COV2.S at low or high dose, single or two shots; several received placebo; per-sample allocation not given. Collection of the samples took place on day 63 after the first injection of vaccine or placebo. Libraries were prepared by immunoSEQ multiplex PCR; TCRdb keeps only in-frame clonotypes and omits some of them. The sample records about 390,000 clones, 88% being singletons. The table lists this clone with a few counts. Its antigen remains unknown.

The TCR was taken from a person between 18 and 65 years old who received the Ad26.COV2.S COVID-19 vaccine or a placebo. Specimen: peripheral blood, collected in a trial of Ad26.COV2.S vaccine versus placebo. The chain carries TRBV2 and TRBJ1-5, with 10 bases aligning to TRBD1. The CDR3 sequence: CASSERDRGNSNQPQHF. The CDR3 region has the DNA TGTGCCAGCAGTGAGCGGGACAGGGGTAATAGCAATCAGCCCCAGCATTTT.